This passage covers 27 T cell receptor beta chains from one sample sequenced in a study of T-cell memory formation after mild COVID-19. One entry per CDR3 protein, called by TCRdb with MiXCR from the 5' RACE reads. Of approximately 490,000 distinct CDR3 sequences in the sample, around 21% were seen once. What was sequenced was PBMCs or a T cell subset sorted from them (not recorded which). Receptor source: an adult woman who had mild COVID-19 (a few samples of this study predate the infection). Cell type and time point are not known.

This clonotype was seen a few times. The chain recombines TRBV12-3 or TRBV12-4 with TRBJ1-2; D ambiguous. The CDR3 is 13 residues long. Trimming took 8 bases from V and 9 from J, leaving 19 bases between them. CDR3: CASGIKSAPRYTF. DNA for the CDR3: TGTGCCAGCGGGATAAAGAGTGCCCCCCGCTACACCTTC.

This clonotype has just a few counts. The chain links TRBV4-1 to TRBJ1-2; tentative D call: TRBD1 (5 bases). The V and J ends lost 4 bases and 0 bases respectively, with 9 bases between them. CDR1 and CDR2 from the germline V gene are MGHRA and YSYEKL. This CDR3 is 14 amino acids long. The CDR3 reads CASSPTESNYGYTF. The DNA for the CDR3 is TGCGCCAGCAGCCCGACAGAATCTAACTATGGCTACACCTTC.

V is TRBV10-3 and J is TRBJ2-3; 7 bases agree with TRBD1. The CDR3 totals 15 residues. Losses at the gene ends were 6 bases for V and 5 bases for J; bases not matched to a gene: 11. CDR1 and CDR2 (germline): ENHRY, SYGVKD. The CDR3 here is CAISEAQGFRDTQYF. The CDR3 coding sequence is TGTGCCATCAGCGAGGCACAGGGGTTCAGAGATACGCAGTATTTT.

The genes are TRBV7-8 and TRBJ1-2; D call uncertain. Germline V gene lookup returns CDR1 SGHVS and CDR2 FQNEAQ. This CDR3 is built from 13 residues. Trimming cost V 0 bases and J 7 bases, with 9 bases left between them. The CDR3 region has the DNA TGTGCCAGCAGCTTAGCAGGGTCCGGTGGCTACACCTTC. This gives the protein CASSLAGSGGYTF.

This clonotype was detected once. The chain couples TRBV12-3 or TRBV12-4 to TRBJ2-4; 10 nucleotides match TRBD2. CDR3 length: 15 residues. V lost 5 bases and J lost 0; bases outside the gene matches: 1. The CDR3 sequence: CASSQRGGAKNIQYF. The CDR3 nucleotides are TGTGCCAGCAGTCAGCGGGGGGGAGCCAAAAACATTCAGTACTTC.

A few counts support this clonotype. This chain joins TRBV14 and TRBJ1-1; D not certain. The CDR3 covers 15 residues. CDR1 and CDR2 (germline): SGHDN, FVKESK. Trimming cost V 2 bases and J 4 bases, with 14 bases left between them. CDR3 in amino acids: CASSQLAQRGTEAFF. The CDR3 nucleotides are TGTGCCAGCAGCCAATTGGCCCAACGCGGCACTGAAGCTTTCTTT.

V gene TRBV5-1 combines with J gene TRBJ2-4; TRBD2 might be the D (7 bases). The CDR3 extends over 17 amino acids. CDR1 is SGHRS, CDR2 YFSETQ, per germline. V shed 1 base and J shed 3 bases, with 17 bases lying between them. This CDR3 is CASSLLWRGPDKNIQYF. In DNA form, the CDR3 reads TGCGCCAGCAGCTTGTTGTGGCGGGGGCCTGACAAAAACATTCAGTACTTC.

In its sample, this clonotype was seen a few times. The J gene is TRBJ1-5, the V gene TRBV20-1; 7 positions agree with TRBD1. The CDR3 sequence is 16 residues long. Germline CDR1 reads DFQATT; CDR2 reads SNEGSKA (reference sequence). V lost 3 bases and J lost 0; bases outside the gene matches: 8. The CDR3 reads CSARRQGRYSNQPQHF. The CDR3 DNA is TGCAGTGCTAGGCGACAGGGCCGTTATAGCAATCAGCCCCAGCATTTT.

This clonotype was recorded a few times. The chain couples TRBV4-1 to TRBJ1-1; possible D gene TRBD1, 6 bases. The CDR3 sequence is 15 residues long. The germline V and J ends were trimmed by 2 bases and 6 bases, with 16 bases remaining between them. Germline values: CDR1 MGHRA, CDR2 YSYEKL. The CDR3 sequence is CASSQKGGEGAEAFF. For the CDR3, the DNA is TGCGCCAGCAGCCAAAAGGGGGGCGAGGGGGCTGAAGCTTTCTTT.

This clonotype was counted a single time. This chain connects TRBV6-5 to TRBJ1-1; D is perhaps TRBD1 (6 bases). The CDR3 length is 14 residues. The ends were cut back, 7 bases at V and 4 bases at J, with 16 bases in the middle. Germline CDR1 is MNHEY and CDR2 is SVGAGI. CDR3: CASTPQGGTTEAFF. The DNA for the CDR3 is TGTGCCAGCACCCCACAGGGCGGGACCACTGAAGCTTTCTTT.

A few counts support this clonotype. This chain uses TRBV2 with TRBJ2-7; 7 bases agree with TRBD1. J lost 4 bases, V lost 6 bases, and 3 bases had no gene match. CDR1 and CDR2 from the germline V gene are SNHLY and FYNNEI. The CDR3 is made up of 12 amino acids. The CDR3 coding sequence is TGTGCCAGCAGCCAGGGACAGTACGAGCAGTACTTC. This translates into CASSQGQYEQYF.

The chain links TRBV12-3 or TRBV12-4 to TRBJ1-6, with TRBD1 identical over 10 bases. This CDR3 contains 16 residues. V was clipped by 5 bases and J by 7 bases; unmatched bases: 8. CDR3 sequence: CASSTSGQGGNSPLHF. CDR3 in DNA: TGTGCCAGCAGTACATCAGGACAGGGGGGGAATTCACCCCTCCACTTT.

The V call is TRBV24-1, the J call TRBJ1-1, with D possibly being TRBD1 (5 bases). V was clipped by 5 bases and J by 4 bases, with 7 bases between them. The CDR3 loop spans 12 amino acids. Germline loops: CDR1 KGHDR, CDR2 SFDVKD. CDR3 residues: CATSGRGTEAFF. Here the CDR3 DNA reads TGTGCCACCAGTGGAAGGGGCACTGAAGCTTTCTTT.

The chain carries TRBV19 and TRBJ2-1; 10 nucleotides align to TRBD2. This CDR3 has 14 residues. V trimming: 1 base; J trimming: 8 bases; junction bases outside the gene matches: 2. CDR1 LNHDA and CDR2 SQIVND come from the germline V gene (reference sequence). CDR3: CASSIGAGGDEQFF. The CDR3, as DNA: TGTGCCAGTAGTATAGGAGCGGGAGGGGATGAGCAGTTCTTC.

This clonotype appeared a few times. The chain couples TRBV21-1 to TRBJ2-6; TRBD2, as called in the table, went unchecked against the DNA. TRBV21-1 is classified as a pseudogene. The CDR3 extends over 13 amino acids. The CDR3 is CASQSGIEGVLTF. CDR3 bases: TGTGCCAGTCAGAGCGGGATAGAAGGGGTCCTGACTTTC.

This rearrangement joins TRBV6-5 to TRBJ2-1; D unclear. The ends were cut back, 8 bases at V and 8 bases at J, with 13 bases in the middle. CDR1 is MNHEY and CDR2 is SVGAGI in the germline V gene. The CDR3 runs to 12 residues. In nucleotides, the CDR3 is TGTGCCAGCTGGGAAGGTATCGATGAGCAGTTCTTC. This sequence encodes CASWEGIDEQFF.

The chain combines TRBV9 with TRBJ2-1; 16 bases match TRBD2. This CDR3 is 17 amino acids long. Germline CDR1 and CDR2: SGDLS and YYNGEE. J gave up 8 bases and V 4 bases, and 9 bases lay outside the gene matches. CDR3 DNA sequence: TGTGCCAGCAGCTCAGGGACTAGCGGGGGGGCTGGGGATGAGCAGTTCTTC. Its protein product is CASSSGTSGGAGDEQFF.

V usage is TRBV4-1 and J usage is TRBJ2-7; D is possibly TRBD1 (6 bases). This CDR3 is built from 15 residues. The germline gives CDR1 MGHRA, CDR2 YSYEKL. Trimming stripped 0 bases from V and 2 bases from J, with 11 bases between. CDR3 protein: CASSQEIDRPYEQYF. In DNA form, the CDR3 reads TGCGCCAGCAGCCAAGAGATTGACAGGCCCTACGAGCAGTACTTC.

The chain combines TRBV7-6 with TRBJ2-7; D possibly matches TRBD1 or TRBD2 (5 bases each). Trimming cost V 5 bases and J 2 bases, with 13 bases left between them. Looked up from germline, CDR1 is SGHVS and CDR2 is FNYEAQ. This CDR3 has 14 amino acids. CDR3 amino acids: CASSLGVVPYEQYF. CDR3 in DNA: TGTGCCAGCAGCCTGGGGGTAGTTCCCTACGAGCAGTACTTC.

The chain links TRBV7-8 to TRBJ1-3, with D possibly TRBD1 on 6 matching bases. Germline V gene lookup returns CDR1 SGHVS and CDR2 FQNEAQ. This CDR3 contains 16 residues. With 4 bases removed from V and 0 bases from J, the gap between germline ends came to 13 bases. Here the CDR3 reads CASSSRGRSSGNTIYF. The CDR3 nucleotides are TGTGCCAGCAGCTCCAGGGGTCGGAGCTCTGGAAACACCATATATTTT.

This clonotype was observed a handful of times. The chain has TRBV12-3 or TRBV12-4 and TRBJ1-6, with D perhaps matching TRBD1 (6 bases). Trimming removed 3 bases at V and 7 bases at J, with 10 bases between. This CDR3 is built from 14 residues. CDR3 in DNA: TGTGCCAGCAGTTTGCGCGGACAGAATTCACCCCTCCACTTT. Translated, it gives CASSLRGQNSPLHF.

This sequence joins TRBV5-1 and TRBJ1-2; 8 nucleotides agree with TRBD1. Germline CDR1 SGHRS, CDR2 YFSETQ. The CDR3 consists of 14 residues. Losses at the gene ends were 3 bases for V and 1 base for J; bases not matched to a gene: 2. The CDR3 nucleotides read TGCGCCAGCAGCTCAGGGGGCATTAACTATGGCTACACCTTC. Protein product: CASSSGGINYGYTF. The full variable domain, in which reference TRBV5-1 and TRBJ1-2 provide the parts outside the CDR3, is KAGVTQTPRYLIKTRGQQVTLSCSPISGHRSVSWYQQTPGQGLQFLFEYFSETQRNKGNFPGRFSGRQFSNSRSEMNVSTLELGDSALYLCASSSGGINYGYTFGSGTRLTVV.

Notes on this clonotype: The junction and the germline gene differ at one end; a read error may be behind it. The rearrangement links TRBV5-1 to TRBJ1-2, with D unresolved. The CDR3 runs to 14 residues. From germline, CDR1 is SGHRS and CDR2 YFSETQ. CDR3 region: CDSSLYEGGYGYTF. CDR3 DNA sequence: TGCGACAGCAGCTTGTACGAGGGTGGCTATGGCTACACCTTC.

The rearrangement uses TRBV18 and TRBJ1-6; no firm D call. Germline values: CDR1 KGHSH, CDR2 LQKENI. Deletions cut 3 bases from V and 0 bases from J, with 15 bases between. This CDR3 comprises 18 residues. Here the CDR3 reads CASSPQEYFSSYNSPLHF. The CDR3 DNA follows: TGTGCCAGCTCACCGCAAGAATACTTTAGCTCCTATAATTCACCCCTCCACTTT.

This clonotype occurred a few times. This chain connects TRBV5-1 to TRBJ2-2; D is uncertain. In germline, CDR1 is SGHRS, CDR2 YFSETQ. CDR3 size: 14 residues. V was cut by 7 bases and J by 0 bases, with 10 bases left in between. CDR3 loop: CASEVEANTGELFF. DNA for the CDR3: TGCGCCAGCGAGGTCGAAGCGAACACCGGGGAGCTGTTTTTT.

The chain is built from TRBV5-6 and TRBJ2-7; the match to TRBD2 covers 12 bases. CDR1 SGHDT and CDR2 YYEEEE come from the germline V gene. The V segment lost 4 bases and the J segment 7 bases; nucleotides outside the gene matches: 9. This CDR3 region has 15 residues. CDR3 bases: TGTGCCAGCAGCGAGAGACTAGCGGGAGTAAAAGAGCAGTACTTC. Protein product: CASSERLAGVKEQYF.

This sequence joins TRBV25-1 and TRBJ1-4, with D uncertain. Trimming took off 4 bases at V and 4 bases at J, with 10 bases between the two ends. From germline, CDR1 is MGHDK and CDR2 SYGVNS. The CDR3 extends over 14 amino acids. CDR3 DNA sequence: TGTGCCAGCAGTGTAATTGGCGGTAATGAAAAACTGTTTTTT. Translating gives CASSVIGGNEKLFF. Filled out from reference TRBV25-1 and TRBJ1-4, the complete variable domain reads EADIYQTPRYLVIGTGKKITLECSQTMGHDKMYWYQQDPGMELHLIHYSYGVNSTEKGDLSSESTVSRIRTEHFPLTLESARPSHTSQYLCASSVIGGNEKLFFGSGTQLSVL.